This TCR beta chain was recovered during a study of molecular identifiers for immune sequencing clone quantification. Germline CDR1 and CDR2: MNHNS and SASEGT. Trimming removed 2 bases at V and 7 bases at J, with 17 bases between. This CDR3 is 15 amino acids long. Notes on this clonotype: A much larger clone differs by one base, so this may be a read error.

TCRdb re-analysed the PCR reads in MiXCR, keeping a single row per CDR3 protein. Counted here are hundreds of thousands of distinct CDR3 sequences, over 25% occurring once; the ten biggest clones make up 0.75% to 0.8%. This TCR came from a human donor in good health. Some libraries in this study had Jurkat cell RNA spiked in. The rearrangement links TRBV6-1 to TRBJ1-1; no clear D gene. Sequenced: naive CD8+ T cells from blood, with Jurkat cell RNA spiked in. Described subset: FACS-sorted CD8+CD4-CCR7+CD45RA+ naive T cells. CDR3 DNA: TGTGCCAGCAGTGAAATAAAGCCAGTCAGTAATGAAGCTTTCTTT. The encoded protein is CASSEIKPVSNEAFF.